The T cell receptor (beta chain) described here comes from a study of response to subunit inactivated influenza vaccine. TCRdb processed the RT-PCR reads anew with MiXCR; each CDR3 protein has one entry. The profile covers some 540,000 distinct CDR3 sequences, with 20% to 25% appearing a single time and about 3% taken by the ten largest. Only a few counts were recorded for this clonotype. The V gene end was trimmed by 3 bases and the J gene end by 4 bases; junction bases not matched to a gene: 5. The CDR3 extends over 15 amino acids. Looked up from germline, CDR1 is KGHSH and CDR2 is LQKENI. These data also formed part of another study, on T cells expressing NK-cell markers. That publication notes: With UMIs, 5'RACE template switching was used to make TCR beta cDNA. The authors derived TCR beta repertoires from sorted CD3+CD56+NKG2C+, CD3+CD56+NKG2C- and CD3+CD56-NKG2C+ T cells. Evidence did not settle whether expanded NKG2C+ T cell clones targeted HCMV.

The V gene is TRBV18, the J gene TRBJ2-2, with 7 bases identical to TRBD1. The sequence was obtained from a man in his fifties or sixties who received an inactivated influenza vaccine. The sequenced sample was CD4+ T cells sorted from PBMCs, obtained roughly 12 days after vaccination. The CDR3 region is CASSPQTGRTGELFF. In nucleotides, the CDR3 is TGTGCCAGCTCACCCCAGACAGGGCGCACCGGGGAGCTGTTTTTT.